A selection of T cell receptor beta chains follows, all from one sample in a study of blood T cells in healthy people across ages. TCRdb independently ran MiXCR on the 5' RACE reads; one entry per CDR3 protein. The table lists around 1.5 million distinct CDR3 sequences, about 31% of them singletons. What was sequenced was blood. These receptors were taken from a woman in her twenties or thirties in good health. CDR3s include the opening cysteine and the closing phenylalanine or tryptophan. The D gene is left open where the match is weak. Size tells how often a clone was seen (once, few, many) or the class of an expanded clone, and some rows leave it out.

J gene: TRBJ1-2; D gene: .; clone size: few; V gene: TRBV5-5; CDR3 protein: CASSLAGVTNYGYTF; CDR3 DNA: TGTGCCAGCAGCTTGGCAGGGGTGACTAACTATGGCTACACCTTC
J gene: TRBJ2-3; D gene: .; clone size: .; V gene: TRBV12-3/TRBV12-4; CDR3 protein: CASSFSATSTDTQYF; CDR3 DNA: TGTGCCAGCAGTTTTTCCGCGACTAGCACAGATACGCAGTATTTT
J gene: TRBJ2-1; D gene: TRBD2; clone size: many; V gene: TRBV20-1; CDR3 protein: CSAGTSGRADNEQFF; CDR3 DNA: TGCAGTGCCGGGACTAGCGGGAGGGCCGATAATGAGCAGTTCTTC
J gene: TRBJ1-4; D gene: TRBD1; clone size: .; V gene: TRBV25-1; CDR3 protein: CASSETGSMTNEKLFF; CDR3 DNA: TGTGCCAGCAGTGAGACAGGGTCCATGACTAATGAAAAACTGTTTTTT
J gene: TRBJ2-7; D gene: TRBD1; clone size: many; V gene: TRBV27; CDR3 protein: CASRRTGNHEQYF; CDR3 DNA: TGTGCCAGCAGAAGGACAGGGAACCACGAGCAGTACTTC
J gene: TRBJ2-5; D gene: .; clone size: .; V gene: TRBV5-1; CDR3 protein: CASSLAREGETQYF; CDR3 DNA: TGCGCCAGCAGCTTGGCCAGGGAAGGGGAGACCCAGTACTTC
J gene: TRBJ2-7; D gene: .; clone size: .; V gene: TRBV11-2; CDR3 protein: CASSPNRGRWEQYF; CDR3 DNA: TGCGCCAGCAGCCCCAATCGGGGCAGGTGGGAGCAGTACTTC
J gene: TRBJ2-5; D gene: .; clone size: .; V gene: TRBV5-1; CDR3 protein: CAGSLGRGMQETQYF; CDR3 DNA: TGCGCCGGCAGCTTGGGCAGGGGTATGCAAGAGACCCAGTACTTC
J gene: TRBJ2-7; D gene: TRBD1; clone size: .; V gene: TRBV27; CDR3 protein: CASSLWPPLDRGSTYEQYF; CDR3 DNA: TGTGCCAGCAGTTTATGGCCCCCCCTGGACAGGGGTTCTACCTACGAGCAGTACTTC
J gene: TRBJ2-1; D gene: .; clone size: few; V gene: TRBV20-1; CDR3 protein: CSALGAILNEQFF; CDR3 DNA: TGCAGTGCCCTAGGGGCCATCTTGAATGAGCAGTTCTTC
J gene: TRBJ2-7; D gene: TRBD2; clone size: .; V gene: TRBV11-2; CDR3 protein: CASSPSQLAGGKPYEQYF; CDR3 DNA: TGTGCCAGCAGCCCATCACAGCTAGCGGGGGGGAAGCCCTACGAGCAGTACTTC
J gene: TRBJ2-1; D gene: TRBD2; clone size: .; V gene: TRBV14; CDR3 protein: CASSQLAEGTGFF; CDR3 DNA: TGTGCCAGCAGCCAACTAGCGGAGGGGACTGGGTTCTTC
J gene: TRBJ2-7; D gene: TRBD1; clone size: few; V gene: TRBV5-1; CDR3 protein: CASSLTPGQVLHEQYF; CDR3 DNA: TGCGCCAGCAGCTTGACCCCGGGACAGGTCCTCCACGAGCAGTACTTC
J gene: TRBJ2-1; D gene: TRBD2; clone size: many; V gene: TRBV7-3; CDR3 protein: CASSLNSGRDNEQFF; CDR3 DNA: TGTGCCAGCAGCCTCAATAGCGGGAGGGACAATGAGCAGTTCTTC
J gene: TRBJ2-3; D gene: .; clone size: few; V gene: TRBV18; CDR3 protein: CASSPGTVSTDTQYF; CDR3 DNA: TGTGCCAGCTCACCTGGGACGGTGAGCACAGATACGCAGTATTTT
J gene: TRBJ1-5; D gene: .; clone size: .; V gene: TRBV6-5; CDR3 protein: CASSYHPRKVGFNQPQHF; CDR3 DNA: TGTGCCAGCAGTTACCATCCAAGGAAGGTAGGGTTCAATCAGCCCCAGCATTTT
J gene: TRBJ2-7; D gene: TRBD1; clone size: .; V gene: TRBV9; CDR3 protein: CASSAYGTGAYEQYF; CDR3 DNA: TGTGCCAGCAGCGCCTACGGGACAGGGGCCTACGAGCAGTACTTC
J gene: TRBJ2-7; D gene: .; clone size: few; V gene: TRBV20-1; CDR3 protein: CSARDLRRFTGSGYEQYF; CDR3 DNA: TGCAGTGCTAGAGATCTACGGAGGTTCACAGGGTCAGGTTACGAGCAGTACTTC
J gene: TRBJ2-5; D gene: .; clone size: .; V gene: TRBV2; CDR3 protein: CASSGQLGGTQYF; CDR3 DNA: TGTGCCAGCAGTGGGCAGTTAGGGGGGACCCAGTACTTC
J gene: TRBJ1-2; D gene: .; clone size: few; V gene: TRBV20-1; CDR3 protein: CSAFAANYGYTF; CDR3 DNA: TGCAGTGCGTTCGCGGCGAACTATGGCTACACCTTC
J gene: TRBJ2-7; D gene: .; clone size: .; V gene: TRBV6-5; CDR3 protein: CASSYGETVAYEQYF; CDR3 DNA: TGTGCCAGCAGTTACGGGGAGACCGTAGCCTACGAGCAGTACTTC
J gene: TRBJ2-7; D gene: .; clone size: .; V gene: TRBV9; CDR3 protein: CASSVGELSVEQYF; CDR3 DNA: TGTGCCAGCAGCGTAGGTGAGCTTTCGGTCGAGCAGTACTTC
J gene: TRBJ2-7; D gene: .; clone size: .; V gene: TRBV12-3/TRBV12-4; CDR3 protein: CATSDPGDYEQYF; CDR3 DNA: TGTGCCACCAGTGATCCCGGCGACTACGAGCAGTACTTC
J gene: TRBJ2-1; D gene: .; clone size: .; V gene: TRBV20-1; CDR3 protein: CSAIAMESSYNEQFF; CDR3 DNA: TGCAGTGCTATAGCGATGGAGAGCTCCTACAATGAGCAGTTCTTC
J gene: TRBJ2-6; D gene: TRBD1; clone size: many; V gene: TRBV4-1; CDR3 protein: CASRSGGSSGANVLTF; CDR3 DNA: TGCGCCAGCAGGTCAGGGGGCAGCTCTGGGGCCAACGTCCTGACTTTC
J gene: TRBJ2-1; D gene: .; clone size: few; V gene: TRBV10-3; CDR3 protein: CAISDWGPRGNEQFF; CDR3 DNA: TGTGCCATCAGTGATTGGGGTCCCCGGGGGAATGAGCAGTTCTTC
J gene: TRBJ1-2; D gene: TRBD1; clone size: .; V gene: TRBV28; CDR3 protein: CASTKTGRGSYGYTF; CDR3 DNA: TGTGCCAGCACGAAGACAGGGAGGGGAAGCTATGGCTACACCTTC
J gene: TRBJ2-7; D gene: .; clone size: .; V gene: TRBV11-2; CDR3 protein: CASSLEGWRSPNEQYF; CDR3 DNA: TGTGCCAGCAGCTTAGAAGGGTGGAGGTCCCCTAACGAGCAGTACTTC
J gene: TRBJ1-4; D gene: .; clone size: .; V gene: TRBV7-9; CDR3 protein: CASSQGRDNEKLFF; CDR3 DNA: TGTGCCAGCAGCCAGGGACGGGATAATGAAAAACTGTTTTTT
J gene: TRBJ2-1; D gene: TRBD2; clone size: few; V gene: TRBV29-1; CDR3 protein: CSSRGSSYNEQFF; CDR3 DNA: TGCAGCTCCCGCGGGAGCTCCTACAATGAGCAGTTCTTC
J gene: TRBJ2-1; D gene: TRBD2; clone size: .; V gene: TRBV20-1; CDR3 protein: CSARVFGLAGVTEQFF; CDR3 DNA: TGCAGTGCTAGAGTGTTTGGACTAGCGGGAGTTACTGAGCAGTTCTTC
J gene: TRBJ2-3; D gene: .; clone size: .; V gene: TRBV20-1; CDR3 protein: CSARDRISATQYF; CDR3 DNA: TGCAGTGCTAGGGACAGAATTTCAGCTACGCAGTATTTT
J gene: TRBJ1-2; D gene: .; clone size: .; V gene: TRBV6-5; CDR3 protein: CVSSYGRNYGYTF; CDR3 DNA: TGTGTCAGCAGTTACGGCCGTAACTATGGCTACACCTTC
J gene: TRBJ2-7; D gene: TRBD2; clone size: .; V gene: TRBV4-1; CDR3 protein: CASSQSPGAGVYEQYF; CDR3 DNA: TGCGCCAGCAGCCAGTCGCCAGGAGCGGGGGTCTACGAGCAGTACTTC
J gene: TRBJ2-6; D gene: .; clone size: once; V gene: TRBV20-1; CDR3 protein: CSAPRSSGANVLTF; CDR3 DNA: TGCAGTGCCCCCAGGTCCTCTGGGGCCAACGTCCTGACTTTC